These 21 T cell receptor beta chains were all obtained from the same sample, sequenced in a study of T cells after yellow fever vaccination. MiXCR, applied by TCRdb to the 5' RACE reads, yields one record per CDR3 protein. The data contain roughly 170,000 distinct CDR3 sequences, approximately 9.7% of them singletons. The sample in question was CD8+ T cells sorted from PBMCs, obtained 45 days after the yellow fever booster vaccination. These receptors were collected from a man aged 18-30 years who received the YFV17D yellow fever vaccine.

This clonotype has just a few counts. V is TRBV7-7 and J is TRBJ1-4, with TRBD1 matching over 8 bases. The CDR3 runs 13 residues. Germline V gene data show CDR1 as SSHAT and CDR2 as FNYEAQ (reference sequence). Here the CDR3 DNA reads TGTGCTAGCGCCCAGTCAGGGGGCGAAAAACTGTTTTTT. It codes for CASAQSGGEKLFF.

This clonotype was seen more than once but under ten times. The V call is TRBV6-6, the J call TRBJ1-4; tentative D call: TRBD1 (6 bases). The germline V gene has CDR1 MNHNY and CDR2 SVGAGI (reference sequence). V was pared by 4 bases and J by 0 bases, with 12 bases between. The CDR3 is made up of 16 amino acids. The DNA for the CDR3 is TGTGCCAGCAGTTTACGAGAGGGGGCAACTAATGAAAAACTGTTTTTT. Residues: CASSLREGATNEKLFF.

V gene TRBV6-2 or TRBV6-3 combines with J gene TRBJ2-1, with D perhaps TRBD2 (6 bases). V was pared by 0 bases and J by 8 bases, with 8 bases between. The CDR3 spans 13 residues. Looked up from germline, CDR1 is MNHEY and CDR2 is SVGEGT. Written as DNA, the CDR3 is TGTGCCAGCAGTTACTCGCGGGACTATGAGCAGTTCTTC. Amino acids: CASSYSRDYEQFF.

V gene TRBV4-1 combines with J gene TRBJ2-2, with TRBD2 matching over 7 bases. This CDR3 contains 16 residues. V dropped 0 bases and J dropped 9; count of bases not matched to a gene: 10. CDR1 MGHRA and CDR2 YSYEKL come from the germline V gene. The CDR3 here is CASSQDDRAGSRELFF. CDR3 coding DNA: TGCGCCAGCAGCCAAGATGACAGAGCGGGGTCTAGGGAGCTGTTTTTT.

This clonotype has more than one count but fewer than ten. This CDR3 is CASSTTTGASYGYTF. CDR3 coding DNA: TGTGCCAGCAGCACCACGACAGGGGCGAGCTATGGCTACACCTTC. This sequence joins TRBV7-8 and TRBJ1-2, with 8 positions matching TRBD1. Trimming at V came to 5 bases and at J to 4 bases, leaving 9 bases not matched to a gene. This CDR3 is built from 15 residues. The germline gives CDR1 SGHVS, CDR2 FQNEAQ.

This clonotype was observed at least ten times. The chain combines TRBV6-2 or TRBV6-3 with TRBJ2-7; 7 bases fit TRBD1. Germline values: CDR1 MNHEY, CDR2 SVGEGT. J gave up 0 bases and V 5 bases, and 4 bases lay outside the gene matches. The CDR3 loop spans 14 amino acids. In DNA, the CDR3 is TGTGCCAGCAGTCAGGGACAGAGCTCCTACGAGCAGTACTTC. This encodes CASSQGQSSYEQYF.

In this sample, this clonotype turned up a few times. The chain employs TRBV4-1 and TRBJ2-7; the D gene could be TRBD1 or TRBD2 (5 bases each). Germline lookup yields CDR1 MGHRA and CDR2 YSYEKL. V dropped 1 base and J dropped 5 bases, with 12 bases sitting between them. The CDR3 spans 14 residues. The DNA of the CDR3 is TGCGCCAGCAGCCAAGTTGGGGGAATCGACGAGCAGTACTTC. Its translation is CASSQVGGIDEQYF.

This clonotype has just a few counts. The rearrangement links TRBV7-9 to TRBJ1-6, with 7 bases identical to TRBD1. The CDR3 consists of 15 residues. In germline, CDR1 is SEHNR, CDR2 FQNEAQ (reference sequence). The junction had 5 bases not matched to a gene; V was cut back by 0 bases and J by 9 bases. The CDR3 bases are TGTGCCAGCAGCTTAGCGCAGGGGGGCGTTTCACCCCTCCACTTT. Translation gives CASSLAQGGVSPLHF.

In this sample, this clonotype turned up a few times. The chain uses TRBV7-9 and TRBJ1-3, with TRBD1 matching 10 bases. Unmatched junction bases numbered 4, after V lost 6 bases and J lost 8 bases. This CDR3 spans 13 amino acids. Germline V CDR1 and CDR2: SEHNR, FQNEAQ (reference sequence). The CDR3 reads CASSSGQGYTIYF. The CDR3 DNA sequence: TGTGCCAGCAGTTCGGGACAGGGGTACACCATATATTTT.

This chain uses TRBV28 with TRBJ2-7, with TRBD1 identical over 7 bases. Trimming removed 3 bases from V and 3 bases from J; junction bases left unmatched: 2. Per the germline V gene, CDR1 is MDHEN and CDR2 is SYDVKM. This CDR3 is 13 amino acids long. CDR3 loop: CASSFRDSYEQYV. DNA for the CDR3: TGTGCCAGCAGTTTCCGGGACAGCTACGAGCAGTACGTC.

This clonotype was observed a few times. The chain is built from TRBV12-3 or TRBV12-4 and TRBJ2-7, with 7 bases that match TRBD2. The CDR3 totals 13 residues. Germline trimming cut 3 bases from V and 3 bases from J; bases unmatched to any gene: 2. The CDR3 spells CASSLGGDYEQYV. CDR3 in DNA: TGTGCCAGCAGTTTGGGGGGGGACTACGAGCAGTACGTC.

This clonotype was picked up a small number of times. This chain connects TRBV28 to TRBJ1-1; no clear D gene. Germline CDR1 is MDHEN and CDR2 is SYDVKM. Trimming pared 2 bases from V and 1 base from J, leaving 2 bases between. There are 12 residues in the CDR3. The CDR3 region has the DNA TGTGCCAGCAGTTTACGGAACACTGAAGCTTTCTTT. Amino acid sequence: CASSLRNTEAFF.

This clonotype has more than one count but fewer than ten. The rearrangement links TRBV4-1 to TRBJ2-7; the D gene could be TRBD1 or TRBD2 (5 bases each). The CDR3 length is 15 residues. Germline lookup yields CDR1 MGHRA and CDR2 YSYEKL. Trimming left V 2 bases short and J 1 base short, with 12 bases between. The CDR3 DNA follows: TGCGCCAGCAGCCAACAAAGGGACCCTTCCTACGAGCAGTACGTC. Its protein product is CASSQQRDPSYEQYV.

A few counts support this clonotype. The rearrangement joins TRBV20-1 to TRBJ1-2; D is undetermined. The CDR3 totals 12 residues. V lost 6 bases to trimming and J lost 4 bases, with 12 bases between them. CDR1 and CDR2 (germline): DFQATT, SNEGSKA (reference sequence). CDR3 amino acids: CSALTRPYGYTF. The CDR3 region has the DNA TGCAGTGCGCTGACGCGACCCTATGGCTACACCTTC.

This clonotype was recorded a few times. This rearrangement joins TRBV4-1 to TRBJ1-5, with D possibly TRBD1 on 6 matching bases. The germline CDR1 and CDR2 sequences are MGHRA and YSYEKL. V was clipped by 4 bases and J by 2 bases, with 15 bases between them. There are 16 residues in the CDR3. The CDR3 loop is CASSLGAAQGNQPQHF. The CDR3 coding sequence is TGCGCCAGCAGCCTGGGGGCCGCACAGGGCAATCAGCCCCAGCATTTT.

This clonotype was observed a few times. The chain is built from TRBV7-9 and TRBJ1-2; D uncertain. V lost 0 bases and J 2 bases, leaving 10 bases between the germline ends. The CDR3 has 15 amino acids. Germline-derived CDR1 and CDR2 are SEHNR and FQNEAQ (reference sequence). The CDR3 loop reads CASSLAGPENYGYTF. As DNA, the CDR3 is TGTGCCAGCAGCTTAGCGGGCCCAGAGAACTATGGCTACACCTTC.

The chain uses TRBV4-1 and TRBJ2-7, with a possible D match to TRBD2 (5 bases). V shed 2 bases and J shed 2 bases, with 10 bases lying between them. CDR1 and CDR2 from the germline V gene are MGHRA and YSYEKL. This CDR3 spans 14 amino acids. The CDR3 sequence: CASSQPGSPYEQYF. CDR3 bases: TGCGCCAGCAGCCAACCGGGGAGCCCCTACGAGCAGTACTTC.

This clonotype was picked up many times. V gene TRBV4-1 combines with J gene TRBJ2-5; D perhaps matches TRBD1 (6 bases). CDR1 is MGHRA, CDR2 YSYEKL, per germline. V was trimmed by 2 bases and J by 4 bases, leaving 17 bases between them. This CDR3 is built from 16 residues. CDR3 sequence (DNA): TGCGCCAGCAGCCAAAACTGGGGCCAGGGGCGAGAGACCCAGTACTTC. It translates to CASSQNWGQGRETQYF.

This clonotype was counted between two and nine times. The rearrangement links TRBV15 to TRBJ2-1; tentatively, D is TRBD2 (7 bases). The CDR3 is 16 amino acids. Trimming stripped 3 bases from V and 1 base from J, with 13 bases between. CDR1 is LNHNV and CDR2 is YYDKDF in the germline V gene (reference sequence). The CDR3, as DNA: TGTGCCACCAGCAGGTCGAGCGGGACATCCTACAATGAGCAGTTCTTC. Amino acids: CATSRSSGTSYNEQFF.

This clonotype occurred many times. The chain uses TRBV7-2 and TRBJ2-5; the match to TRBD1 covers 7 bases. The CDR3 is made up of 15 amino acids. Trimming removed 2 bases from V and 4 bases from J; junction bases left unmatched: 7. Per the germline V gene, CDR1 is SGHTA and CDR2 is FQGNSA. Here the CDR3 reads CASSLRGSGGETQYF. CDR3 nucleotide sequence: TGTGCCAGCAGCTTAAGGGGATCAGGGGGAGAGACCCAGTACTTC.

This clonotype was recorded at least ten times. The rearrangement links TRBV12-3 or TRBV12-4 to TRBJ2-7; 7 bases map to TRBD2. The CDR3 contains 15 residues. The V and J ends lost 6 bases and 0 bases, in that order; junction bases with no gene match: 8. This CDR3 reads CASSRSGVSSYEQYF. Written as DNA, the CDR3 is TGTGCCAGCAGCCGCAGCGGGGTTTCCTCCTACGAGCAGTACTTC.